This TCR beta chain was found in a study of blood T cell repertoires in COVID-19. Study as a whole: From the United States, Italy and Spain came samples of acute and convalescent COVID-19. The cDNA or gDNA used as material had been derived from T cells, B-cell-depleted T cells, or PBMCs.

As handled by the study authors: Scientists estimated how many nucleated cells there were by amplifying reference gene primers. Some clones are missing from TCRdb's copy, which holds only in-frame ones; the method was immunoSEQ multiplex PCR. V, J and clone size are taken as reported in that table, and D and trimming were inferred from the DNA itself. The sample has tens of thousands of clones; around 80% are singletons. The CDR3 is made up of 13 amino acids. V dropped 6 bases and J dropped 6 bases, with 9 bases sitting between them. CDR1 is SGHVS, CDR2 FQNEAQ, per germline. The chain carries TRBV7-8 and TRBJ1-6; the D is unclear. The TCR was taken from a man in his 60s with acute or convalescent COVID-19. The specimen was peripheral blood. The CDR3 DNA sequence: TGTGCCAGCAGACCTGCGGGTAATTCACCCCTCCACTTT. Its translation: CASRPAGNSPLHF.